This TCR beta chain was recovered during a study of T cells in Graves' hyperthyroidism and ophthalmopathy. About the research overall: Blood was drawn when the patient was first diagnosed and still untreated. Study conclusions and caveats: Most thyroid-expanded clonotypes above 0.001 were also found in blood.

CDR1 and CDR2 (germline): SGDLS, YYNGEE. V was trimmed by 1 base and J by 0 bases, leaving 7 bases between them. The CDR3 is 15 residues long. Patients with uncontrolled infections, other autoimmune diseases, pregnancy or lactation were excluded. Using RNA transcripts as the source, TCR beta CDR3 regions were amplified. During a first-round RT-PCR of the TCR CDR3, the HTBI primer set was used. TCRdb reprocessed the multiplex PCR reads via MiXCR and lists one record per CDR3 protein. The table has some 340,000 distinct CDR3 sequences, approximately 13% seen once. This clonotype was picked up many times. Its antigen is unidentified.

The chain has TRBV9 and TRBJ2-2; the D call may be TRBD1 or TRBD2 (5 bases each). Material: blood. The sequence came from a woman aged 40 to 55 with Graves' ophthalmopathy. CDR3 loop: CASSVTGPNTGELFF. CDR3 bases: TGTGCCAGCAGCGTAACGGGACCGAACACCGGGGAGCTGTTTTTT. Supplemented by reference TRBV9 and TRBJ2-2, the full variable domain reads DSGVTQTPKHLITATGQRVTLRCSPRSGDLSVYWYQQSLDQGLQFLIQYYNGEERAKGNILERFSAQQFPDLHSELNLSSLELGDSALYFCASSVTGPNTGELFFGEGSRLTVL.